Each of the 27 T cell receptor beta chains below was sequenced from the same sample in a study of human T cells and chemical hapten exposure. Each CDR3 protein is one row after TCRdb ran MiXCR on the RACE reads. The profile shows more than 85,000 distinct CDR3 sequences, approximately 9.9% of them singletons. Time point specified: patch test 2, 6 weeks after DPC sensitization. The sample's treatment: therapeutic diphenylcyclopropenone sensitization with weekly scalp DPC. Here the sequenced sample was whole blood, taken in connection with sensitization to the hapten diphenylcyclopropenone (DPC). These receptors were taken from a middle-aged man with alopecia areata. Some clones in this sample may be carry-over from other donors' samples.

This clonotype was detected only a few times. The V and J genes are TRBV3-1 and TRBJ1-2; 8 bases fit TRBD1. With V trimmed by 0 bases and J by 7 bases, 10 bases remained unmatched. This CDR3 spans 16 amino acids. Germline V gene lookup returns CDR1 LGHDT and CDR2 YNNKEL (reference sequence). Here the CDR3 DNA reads TGTGCCAGCAGCCAAGAGATCGGACAGGGAAGTTTTGGCTACACCTTC. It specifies CASSQEIGQGSFGYTF.

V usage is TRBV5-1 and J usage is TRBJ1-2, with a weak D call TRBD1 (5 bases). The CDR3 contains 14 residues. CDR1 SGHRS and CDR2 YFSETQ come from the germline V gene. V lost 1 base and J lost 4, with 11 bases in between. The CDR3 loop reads CASSLFDSPYGYTF. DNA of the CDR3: TGCGCCAGCAGCTTGTTCGACAGCCCCTATGGCTACACCTTC. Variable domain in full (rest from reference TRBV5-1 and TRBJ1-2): KAGVTQTPRYLIKTRGQQVTLSCSPISGHRSVSWYQQTPGQGLQFLFEYFSETQRNKGNFPGRFSGRQFSNSRSEMNVSTLELGDSALYLCASSLFDSPYGYTFGSGTRLTVV.

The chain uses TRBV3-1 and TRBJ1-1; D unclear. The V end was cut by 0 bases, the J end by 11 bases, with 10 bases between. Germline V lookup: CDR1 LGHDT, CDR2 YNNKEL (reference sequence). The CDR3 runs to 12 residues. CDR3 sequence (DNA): TGTGCCAGCAGCCAAGATCCGGTGGAGGCTTTCTTT. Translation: CASSQDPVEAFF.

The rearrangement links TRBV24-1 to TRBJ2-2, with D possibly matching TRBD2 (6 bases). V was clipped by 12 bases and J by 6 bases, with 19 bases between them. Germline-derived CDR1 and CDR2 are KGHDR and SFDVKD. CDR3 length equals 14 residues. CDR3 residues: CAVRGGTASGELFF. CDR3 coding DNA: TGTGCCGTAAGGGGAGGAACCGCGTCCGGGGAGCTGTTTTTT.

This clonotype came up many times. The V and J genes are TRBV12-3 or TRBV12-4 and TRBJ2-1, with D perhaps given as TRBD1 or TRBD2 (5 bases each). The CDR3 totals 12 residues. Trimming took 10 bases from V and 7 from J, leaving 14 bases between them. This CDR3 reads CATTTGRNEQFF. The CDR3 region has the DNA TGTGCCACCACAACGGGGCGGAATGAGCAGTTCTTC.

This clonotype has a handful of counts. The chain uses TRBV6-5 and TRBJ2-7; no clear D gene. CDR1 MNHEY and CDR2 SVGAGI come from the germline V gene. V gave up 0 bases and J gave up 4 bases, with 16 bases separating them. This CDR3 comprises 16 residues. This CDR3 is CASSYSTVQQIYEQYF. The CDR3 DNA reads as TGTGCCAGCAGTTACTCGACGGTTCAACAGATTTACGAGCAGTACTTC.

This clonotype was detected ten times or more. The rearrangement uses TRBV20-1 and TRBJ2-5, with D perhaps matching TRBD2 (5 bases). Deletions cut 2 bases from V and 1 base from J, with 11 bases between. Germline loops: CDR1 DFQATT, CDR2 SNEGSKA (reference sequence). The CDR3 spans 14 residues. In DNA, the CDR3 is TGCAGTGCTAGACGGCGGGCCCTCCAAGAGACCCAGTACTTC. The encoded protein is CSARRRALQETQYF.

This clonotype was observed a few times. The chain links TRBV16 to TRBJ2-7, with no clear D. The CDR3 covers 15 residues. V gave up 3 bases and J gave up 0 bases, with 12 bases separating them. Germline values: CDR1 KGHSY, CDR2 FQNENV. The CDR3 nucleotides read TGTGCCAGCAGCCAGAGTCAGATTAGCTCCTACGAGCAGTACGTC. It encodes CASSQSQISSYEQYV.

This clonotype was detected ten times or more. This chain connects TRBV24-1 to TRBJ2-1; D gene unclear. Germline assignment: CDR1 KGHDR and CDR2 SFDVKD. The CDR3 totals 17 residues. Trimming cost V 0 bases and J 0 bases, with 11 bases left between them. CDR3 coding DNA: TGTGCCACCAGTGATTTGTCGAAAGGAAACTCCTACAATGAGCAGTTCTTC. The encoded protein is CATSDLSKGNSYNEQFF.

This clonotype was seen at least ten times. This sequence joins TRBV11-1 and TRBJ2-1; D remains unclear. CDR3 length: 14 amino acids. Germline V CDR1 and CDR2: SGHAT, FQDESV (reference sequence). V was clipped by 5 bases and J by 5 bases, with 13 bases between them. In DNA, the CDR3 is TGTGCCAGCAGCCCGACGTATCCGGACAATGAGCAGTTCTTC. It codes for CASSPTYPDNEQFF.

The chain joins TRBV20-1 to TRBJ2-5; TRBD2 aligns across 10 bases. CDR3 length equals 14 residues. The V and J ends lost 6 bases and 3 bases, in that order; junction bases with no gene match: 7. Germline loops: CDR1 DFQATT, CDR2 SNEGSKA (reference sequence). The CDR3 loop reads CSALRLAGKETQYF. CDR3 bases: TGCAGTGCACTTCGACTAGCGGGCAAAGAGACCCAGTACTTC.

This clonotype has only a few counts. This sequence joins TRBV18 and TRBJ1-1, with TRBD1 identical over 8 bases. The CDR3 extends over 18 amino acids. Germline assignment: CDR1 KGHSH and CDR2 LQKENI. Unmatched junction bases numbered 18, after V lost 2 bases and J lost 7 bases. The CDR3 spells CASSPSEKTQGAGDEAFF. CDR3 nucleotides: TGTGCCAGCTCACCATCGGAAAAGACTCAGGGGGCGGGTGATGAAGCTTTCTTT.

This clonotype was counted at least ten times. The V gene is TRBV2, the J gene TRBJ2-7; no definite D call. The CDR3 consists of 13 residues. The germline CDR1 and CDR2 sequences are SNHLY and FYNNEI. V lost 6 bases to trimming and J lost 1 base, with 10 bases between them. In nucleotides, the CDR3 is TGTGCCAGCAGAGAAATGGTGTCCTACGAGCAGTACGTC. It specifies CASREMVSYEQYV.

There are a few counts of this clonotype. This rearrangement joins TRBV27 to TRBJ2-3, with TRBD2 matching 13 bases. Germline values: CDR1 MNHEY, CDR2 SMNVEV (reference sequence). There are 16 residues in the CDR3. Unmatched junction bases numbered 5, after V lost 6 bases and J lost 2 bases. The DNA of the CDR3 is TGTGCCAGCAGAAAGACTAGCGGGGGGATCACAGATACGCAGTATTTT. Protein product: CASRKTSGGITDTQYF.

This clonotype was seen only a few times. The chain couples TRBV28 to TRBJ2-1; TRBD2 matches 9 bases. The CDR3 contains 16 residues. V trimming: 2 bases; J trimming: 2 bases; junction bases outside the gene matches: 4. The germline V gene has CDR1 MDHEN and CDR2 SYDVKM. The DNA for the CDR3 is TGTGCCAGCAGTTTAAGGCGGGAGGGCGCCTACAATGAGCAGTTCTTC. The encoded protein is CASSLRREGAYNEQFF.

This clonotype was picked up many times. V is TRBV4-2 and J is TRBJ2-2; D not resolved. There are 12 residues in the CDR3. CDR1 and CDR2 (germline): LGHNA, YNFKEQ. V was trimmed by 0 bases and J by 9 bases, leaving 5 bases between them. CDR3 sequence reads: CASSQDSWELFF. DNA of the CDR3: TGTGCCAGCAGCCAAGACTCTTGGGAGCTGTTTTTT.

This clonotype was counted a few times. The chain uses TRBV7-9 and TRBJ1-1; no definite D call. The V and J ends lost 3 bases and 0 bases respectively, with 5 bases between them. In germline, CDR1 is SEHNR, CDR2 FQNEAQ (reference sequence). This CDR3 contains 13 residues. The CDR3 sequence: CASSFGMNTEAFF. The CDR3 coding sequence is TGTGCCAGCAGCTTCGGTATGAACACTGAAGCTTTCTTT.

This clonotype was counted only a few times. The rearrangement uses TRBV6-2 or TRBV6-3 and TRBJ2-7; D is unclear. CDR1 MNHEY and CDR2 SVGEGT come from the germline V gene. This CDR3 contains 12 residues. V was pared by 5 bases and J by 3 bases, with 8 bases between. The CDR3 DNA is TGTGCCAGCAGTCCCATGGACTACGAGCAGTACTTC. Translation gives CASSPMDYEQYF.

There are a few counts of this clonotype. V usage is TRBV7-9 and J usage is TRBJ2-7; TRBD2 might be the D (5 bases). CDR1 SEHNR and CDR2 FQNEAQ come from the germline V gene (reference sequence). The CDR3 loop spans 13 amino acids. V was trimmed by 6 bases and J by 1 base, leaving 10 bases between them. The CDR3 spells CASRMDSSYEQYV. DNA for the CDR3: TGTGCCAGCAGGATGGACTCGTCCTACGAGCAGTACGTC.

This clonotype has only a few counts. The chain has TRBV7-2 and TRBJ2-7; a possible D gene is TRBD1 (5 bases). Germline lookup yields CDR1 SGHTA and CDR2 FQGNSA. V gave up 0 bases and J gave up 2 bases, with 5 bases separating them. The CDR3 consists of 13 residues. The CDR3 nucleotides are TGTGCCAGCAGCTTAGCAGGGGCCTACGAGCAGTACTTC. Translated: CASSLAGAYEQYF.

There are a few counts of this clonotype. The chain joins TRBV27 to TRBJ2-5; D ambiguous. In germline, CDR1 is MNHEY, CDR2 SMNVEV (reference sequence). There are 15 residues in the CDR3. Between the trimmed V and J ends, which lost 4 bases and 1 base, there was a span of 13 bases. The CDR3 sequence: CASSSTTDIQETQYF. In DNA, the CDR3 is TGTGCCAGCAGTTCAACGACGGATATCCAAGAGACCCAGTACTTC.

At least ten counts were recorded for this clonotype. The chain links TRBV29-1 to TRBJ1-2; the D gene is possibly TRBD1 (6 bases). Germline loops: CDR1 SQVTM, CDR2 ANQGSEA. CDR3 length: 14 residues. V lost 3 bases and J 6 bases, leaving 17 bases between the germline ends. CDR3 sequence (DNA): TGCAGCGTTGAGGGGGGGGCAGGTCTTGATGGCTACACCTTC. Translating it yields CSVEGGAGLDGYTF.

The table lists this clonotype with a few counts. CDR3 region: CASRSLQGVSSYEQYV. The CDR3 nucleotides are TGTGCCAGCAGGTCATTACAGGGGGTAAGCTCCTACGAGCAGTACGTC. V is TRBV6-5 and J is TRBJ2-7; TRBD1 agrees at 8 bases. This CDR3 comprises 16 residues. The V gene's germline CDR1 is MNHEY and CDR2 SVGAGI. Trimming took 6 bases from V and 0 from J; bases not matched to a gene: 10.

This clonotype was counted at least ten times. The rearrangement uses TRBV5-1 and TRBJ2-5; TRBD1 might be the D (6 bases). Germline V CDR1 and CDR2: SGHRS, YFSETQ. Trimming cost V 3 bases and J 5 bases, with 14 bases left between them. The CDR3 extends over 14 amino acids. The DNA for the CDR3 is TGCGCCAGCAGCTCACAGGGCTCGGAGGAGACCCAGTACTTC. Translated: CASSSQGSEETQYF.

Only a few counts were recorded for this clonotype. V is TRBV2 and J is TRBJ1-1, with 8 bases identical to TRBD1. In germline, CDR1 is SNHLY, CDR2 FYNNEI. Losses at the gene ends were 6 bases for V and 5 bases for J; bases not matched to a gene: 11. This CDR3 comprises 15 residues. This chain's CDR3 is CASRGSGRGLTEAFF. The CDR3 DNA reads TGTGCCAGCAGGGGATCTGGCAGGGGGCTTACTGAAGCTTTCTTT.

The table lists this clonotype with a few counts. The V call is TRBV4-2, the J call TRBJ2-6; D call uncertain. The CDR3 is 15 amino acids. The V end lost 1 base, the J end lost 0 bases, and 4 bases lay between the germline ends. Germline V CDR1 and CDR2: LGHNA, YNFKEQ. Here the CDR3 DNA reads TGTGCCAGCAGCCAAGGGGTCTCTGGGGCCAACGTCCTGACTTTC. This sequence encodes CASSQGVSGANVLTF.

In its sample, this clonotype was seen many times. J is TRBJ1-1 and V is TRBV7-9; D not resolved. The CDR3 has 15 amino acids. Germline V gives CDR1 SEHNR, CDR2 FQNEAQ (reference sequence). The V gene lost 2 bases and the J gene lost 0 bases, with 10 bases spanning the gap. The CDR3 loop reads CASSLRTELNTEAFF. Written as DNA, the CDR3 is TGTGCCAGCAGCTTACGTACCGAATTGAACACTGAAGCTTTCTTT.